This entry features one TCR beta chain sequence. The sample comes from a study of blood T cell repertoires in COVID-19. Looked up from germline, CDR1 is SNHLY and CDR2 is FYNNEI. Trimming cost V 3 bases and J 7 bases; bases outside gene matches: 6. The CDR3 has 15 residues. The table came from immunoSEQ multiplex PCR; TCRdb's copy has only in-frame clones and leaves some out. The repertoire holds some 110,000 clones, with about 75% as singletons. The source of this sequence is an older woman with acute or convalescent COVID-19. The sample taken for sequencing was peripheral blood. This sequence joins TRBV2 and TRBJ1-4; 9 bases are shared with TRBD1. The CDR3, as DNA: TGTGCCAGCAGTGATGGGGGACAGGGAGGTGAAAAACTGTTTTTT. Residues: CASSDGGQGGEKLFF.